This T cell receptor beta chain was profiled in a study of blood T cells in healthy people across ages. Study-wide results and caveats: Per million T cells, TCR beta diversity dropped about linearly as age rose. Estimates of diversity drawn from one million T cells were considered underestimates.

This clonotype was observed once. Its antigen is not identified. The authors ran a second PCR of roughly 6 to 12 cycles using a sample-barcoded 5' primer and a J-beta primer mix. TCRdb recomputed calls from the 5' RACE reads with MiXCR, one row per CDR3 protein. Altogether around 1.5 million distinct CDR3 sequences are present, about 35% being singletons, with the ten largest covering about 11%. The CDR3 contains 13 residues. Trimming shortened V by 7 bases and J by 3 bases, and 11 bases separated the two germline ends. Germline assignment: CDR1 LNHDA and CDR2 SQIVND (reference sequence). Material for sequencing was blood. This TCR came from a woman in her twenties or thirties in good health. The rearrangement uses TRBV19 and TRBJ2-3; D is ambiguous. DNA for the CDR3: TGTGCCAGTAACCATCTCGGGACAGATACGCAGTATTTT. It translates to CASNHLGTDTQYF.